The source of this T cell receptor beta chain is a study of response to subunit inactivated influenza vaccine. Trimming took 8 bases from V and 2 from J, leaving 13 bases between them. Germline V gives CDR1 MNHNS, CDR2 SASEGT. This CDR3 comprises 14 residues. Details on this clonotype: Its antigen is undetermined.

Study-level points and caveats: Authors suggested each seasonal flu vaccination may recruit only limited numbers of new T cells.

MiXCR was run by TCRdb on the RT-PCR reads, yielding one entry per CDR3 protein. The repertoire holds about 650,000 distinct CDR3 sequences, with more than 15% as singletons. The chain uses TRBV6-1 and TRBJ1-5; D unresolved. The TCR was taken from a man aged 45-65 years who received an inactivated influenza vaccine. The sample in question was PBMCs from blood, obtained 12 days after vaccination. The CDR3 sequence: CASDYIRGNQPQHF. CDR3 sequence (DNA): TGTGCCAGCGACTACATTCGGGGCAATCAGCCCCAGCATTTT.